This T cell receptor beta chain emerged from a study of OX40 agonist ivuxolimab in advanced cancers. Whole-study findings and limits: Among the lowest peripheral clonal expansion occurred in 0.1-3.0 mg/kg partial responders.

Concerning this clone: Its antigen is still unknown.

Generated by immunoSEQ multiplex PCR, the TCRdb table keeps only in-frame clones and is missing some. The data hold tens of thousands of clones, with approximately 80% observed a single time. Blood got drawn at baseline, again on cycle 4 day 1, and then on cycle 7 day 1. Germline V gene sequence: CDR1 LNHDA, CDR2 SQIVND (reference sequence). The CDR3 totals 13 residues. The V and J ends lost 5 bases and 8 bases respectively, with 14 bases between them. The sequence came from an adult with an advanced solid tumor such as melanoma, head and neck, liver or kidney cancer. This specimen was CD4+ or CD8+ T cells sorted from blood, taken in a trial of the OX40 agonist ivuxolimab. The chain couples TRBV19 to TRBJ2-3; a possible D gene is TRBD1 (6 bases). The CDR3 DNA reads TGTGCCAGTAGTTCCAAACAGGGCGCTACGCAGTATTTT. Its protein product is CASSSKQGATQYF.